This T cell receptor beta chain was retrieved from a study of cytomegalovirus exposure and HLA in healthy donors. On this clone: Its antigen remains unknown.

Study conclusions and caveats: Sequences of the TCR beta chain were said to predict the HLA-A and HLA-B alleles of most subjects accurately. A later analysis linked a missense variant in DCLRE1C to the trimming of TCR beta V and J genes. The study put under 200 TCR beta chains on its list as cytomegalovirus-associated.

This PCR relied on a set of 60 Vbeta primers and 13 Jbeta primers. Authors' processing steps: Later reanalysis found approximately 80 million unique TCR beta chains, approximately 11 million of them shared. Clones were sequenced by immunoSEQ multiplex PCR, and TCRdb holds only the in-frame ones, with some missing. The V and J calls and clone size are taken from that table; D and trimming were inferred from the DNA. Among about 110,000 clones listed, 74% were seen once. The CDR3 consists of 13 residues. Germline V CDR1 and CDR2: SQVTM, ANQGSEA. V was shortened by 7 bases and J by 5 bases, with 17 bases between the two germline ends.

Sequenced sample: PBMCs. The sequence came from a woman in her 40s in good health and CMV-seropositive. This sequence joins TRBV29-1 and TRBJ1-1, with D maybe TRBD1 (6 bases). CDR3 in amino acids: CSALGGRGTEAFF. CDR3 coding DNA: TGCAGCGCCCTAGGGGGTAGGGGAACTGAAGCTTTCTTT.